This is a list of T cell receptor beta chains from one sample in a study of CD8 T cells in Susac syndrome. TCRdb independently ran MiXCR on the immunoSEQ multiplex PCR reads; one entry per CDR3 protein. The table has some 160,000 distinct CDR3 sequences, roughly nine tenths seen once; the top ten hold 0.08%. Sequences were obtained from CD4+ T cells from PBMCs. The source of these receptors is a human donor in good health. Both conserved end residues are part of each CDR3. A D gene is named only where the DNA matches it firmly. Expanded clones get a size class; other rows say once, few or many, or leave the size out.

CDR3aa: CSAGGTGRGSNQPQHF; CDR3nt: TGCAGTGCTGGAGGGACAGGGAGGGGTAGCAATCAGCCCCAGCATTTT; v_gene: TRBV20-1; j_gene: TRBJ1-5; abundance: .; d_gene: TRBD1
CDR3aa: CASSPGTGAFGNTIYF; CDR3nt: TGTGCCAGCAGCCCGGGGACAGGGGCTTTTGGAAACACCATATATTTT; v_gene: TRBV3-1; j_gene: TRBJ1-3; abundance: .; d_gene: TRBD1
CDR3aa: CASSLSPNSGNTIYF; CDR3nt: TGCGCCAGCAGCTTGTCCCCGAACTCTGGAAACACCATATATTTT; v_gene: TRBV5-1; j_gene: TRBJ1-3; abundance: .; d_gene: .
CDR3aa: CSASGRVNTEAFF; CDR3nt: TGCAGTGCTAGCGGCAGGGTGAACACTGAAGCTTTCTTT; v_gene: TRBV20-1; j_gene: TRBJ1-1; abundance: .; d_gene: .
CDR3aa: CASSRSSGSSSYNEQFF; CDR3nt: TGTGCCAGCAGTAGATCGAGCGGGAGTAGCTCCTACAATGAGCAGTTCTTC; v_gene: TRBV12-3/TRBV12-4; j_gene: TRBJ2-1; abundance: .; d_gene: TRBD2
CDR3aa: CASYLGTSGLITYNEQFF; CDR3nt: TGTGCCAGCTACTTAGGGACTAGCGGGCTTATCACCTACAATGAGCAGTTCTTC; v_gene: TRBV5-6; j_gene: TRBJ2-1; abundance: .; d_gene: TRBD2
CDR3aa: CASSSGQGYGYTF; CDR3nt: TGTGCCAGCAGCTCGGGACAGGGCTATGGCTACACCTTC; v_gene: TRBV7-2; j_gene: TRBJ1-2; abundance: few; d_gene: TRBD1
CDR3aa: CSARVPRTSGKNEQFF; CDR3nt: TGCAGTGCTAGAGTCCCGAGGACTAGCGGGAAGAATGAGCAGTTCTTC; v_gene: TRBV20-1; j_gene: TRBJ2-1; abundance: .; d_gene: TRBD2
CDR3aa: CASSPGVRSTNEKLFF; CDR3nt: TGTGCCAGCAGCCCAGGAGTCCGGTCAACTAATGAAAAACTGTTTTTT; v_gene: TRBV7-9; j_gene: TRBJ1-4; abundance: .; d_gene: .
CDR3aa: CASRPGQVVAYEQYF; CDR3nt: TGCGCCAGCAGACCGGGGCAAGTGGTGGCCTACGAGCAGTACTTC; v_gene: TRBV5-1; j_gene: TRBJ2-7; abundance: .; d_gene: .
CDR3aa: CAWSPRSDGYTF; CDR3nt: TGTGCCTGGAGTCCGAGATCCGATGGCTACACCTTC; v_gene: TRBV30; j_gene: TRBJ1-2; abundance: once; d_gene: .
CDR3aa: CASSYSAGLLTDTQYF; CDR3nt: TGTGCCAGCAGTTACTCGGCGGGACTCCTCACAGATACGCAGTATTTT; v_gene: TRBV6-5; j_gene: TRBJ2-3; abundance: .; d_gene: .
CDR3aa: CASSQDLGRGMAGANVLTF; CDR3nt: TGTGCCAGCAGCCAAGATTTGGGCAGGGGGATGGCTGGGGCCAACGTCCTGACTTTC; v_gene: TRBV4-2; j_gene: TRBJ2-6; abundance: .; d_gene: TRBD1
CDR3aa: CASSSHRGLGPDTQYF; CDR3nt: TGTGCCAGCAGTTCCCACAGGGGGCTAGGACCAGATACGCAGTATTTT; v_gene: TRBV28; j_gene: TRBJ2-3; abundance: .; d_gene: TRBD1
CDR3aa: CASSLEGAPETQYF; CDR3nt: TGCGCCAGCAGCTTGGAGGGGGCCCCAGAGACCCAGTACTTC; v_gene: TRBV5-1; j_gene: TRBJ2-5; abundance: .; d_gene: TRBD1
CDR3aa: CASSLDLYEQYF; CDR3nt: TGTGCCAGCAGCTTAGACCTCTACGAGCAGTACTTC; v_gene: TRBV7-8; j_gene: TRBJ2-7; abundance: .; d_gene: .
CDR3aa: CAISELAGGFEQYF; CDR3nt: TGTGCCATCAGTGAACTAGCGGGAGGTTTTGAGCAGTACTTC; v_gene: TRBV10-3; j_gene: TRBJ2-7; abundance: .; d_gene: TRBD2
CDR3aa: CASSLDSDYGGYTF; CDR3nt: TGTGCCAGCTCACTGGACAGTGATTATGGGGGCTACACCTTC; v_gene: TRBV18; j_gene: TRBJ1-2; abundance: .; d_gene: .
CDR3aa: CAWSHGGEGQPQHF; CDR3nt: TGTGCCTGGAGTCACGGAGGGGAGGGTCAGCCCCAGCATTTT; v_gene: TRBV30; j_gene: TRBJ1-5; abundance: .; d_gene: .
CDR3aa: CSARTLSTDTQYF; CDR3nt: TGCAGTGCTAGAACGCTCTCCACAGATACGCAGTATTTT; v_gene: TRBV20-1; j_gene: TRBJ2-3; abundance: .; d_gene: .
CDR3aa: CASSQDWGPGELFF; CDR3nt: TGCGCCAGCAGCCAAGACTGGGGCCCTGGGGAGCTGTTTTTT; v_gene: TRBV4-3; j_gene: TRBJ2-2; abundance: .; d_gene: .
CDR3aa: CSAREEGGNEQFF; CDR3nt: TGCAGTGCTAGAGAAGAGGGGGGGAATGAGCAGTTCTTC; v_gene: TRBV20-1; j_gene: TRBJ2-1; abundance: .; d_gene: .
CDR3aa: CASSPPDRAATEAFF; CDR3nt: TGTGCCAGCAGTCCCCCGGACAGGGCGGCGACTGAAGCTTTCTTT; v_gene: TRBV28; j_gene: TRBJ1-1; abundance: once; d_gene: TRBD1
CDR3aa: CSVLDPSVNYEQYF; CDR3nt: TGCAGCGTTTTGGACCCTAGCGTAAACTACGAGCAGTACTTC; v_gene: TRBV29-1; j_gene: TRBJ2-7; abundance: .; d_gene: .
CDR3aa: CASSPVSPSGSGETQYF; CDR3nt: TGTGCCAGCTCACCGGTCTCTCCTAGCGGGAGTGGAGAGACCCAGTACTTC; v_gene: TRBV18; j_gene: TRBJ2-5; abundance: .; d_gene: TRBD2
CDR3aa: CASSLPPTAF; CDR3nt: TGTGCCAGCAGTTTGCCTCCTACGGCCTTC; v_gene: TRBV6-6; j_gene: TRBJ1-2; abundance: .; d_gene: .
CDR3aa: CASSSWDLTDTQYF; CDR3nt: TGCGCCAGCAGCTCTTGGGACTTGACAGATACGCAGTATTTT; v_gene: TRBV5-1; j_gene: TRBJ2-3; abundance: .; d_gene: .